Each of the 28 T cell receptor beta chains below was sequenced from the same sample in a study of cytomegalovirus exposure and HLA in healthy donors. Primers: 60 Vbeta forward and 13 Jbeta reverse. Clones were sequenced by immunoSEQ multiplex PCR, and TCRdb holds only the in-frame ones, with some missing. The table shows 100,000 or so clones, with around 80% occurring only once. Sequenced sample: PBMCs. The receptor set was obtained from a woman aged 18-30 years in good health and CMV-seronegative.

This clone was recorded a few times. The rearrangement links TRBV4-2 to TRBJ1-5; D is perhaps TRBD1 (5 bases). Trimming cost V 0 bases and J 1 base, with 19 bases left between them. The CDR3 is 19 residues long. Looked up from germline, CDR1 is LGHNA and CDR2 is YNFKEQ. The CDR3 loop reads CASSQEGHLRDRSNQPQHF. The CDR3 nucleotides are TGTGCCAGCAGCCAAGAGGGCCATCTCCGAGACAGAAGCAATCAGCCCCAGCATTTT.

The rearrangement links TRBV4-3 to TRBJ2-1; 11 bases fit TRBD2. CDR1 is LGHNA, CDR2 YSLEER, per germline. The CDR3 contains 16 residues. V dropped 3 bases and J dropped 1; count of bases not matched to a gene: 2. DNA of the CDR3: TGCGCCAGCAGCCAGGGACTAGCGGATTCCTACAATGAGCAGTTCTTC. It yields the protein CASSQGLADSYNEQFF.

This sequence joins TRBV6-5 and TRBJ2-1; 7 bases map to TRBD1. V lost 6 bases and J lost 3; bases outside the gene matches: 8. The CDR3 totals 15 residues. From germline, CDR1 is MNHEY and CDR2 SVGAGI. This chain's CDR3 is CASSQTGANYNEQFF. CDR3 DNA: TGTGCCAGCAGCCAAACAGGGGCGAACTACAATGAGCAGTTCTTC.

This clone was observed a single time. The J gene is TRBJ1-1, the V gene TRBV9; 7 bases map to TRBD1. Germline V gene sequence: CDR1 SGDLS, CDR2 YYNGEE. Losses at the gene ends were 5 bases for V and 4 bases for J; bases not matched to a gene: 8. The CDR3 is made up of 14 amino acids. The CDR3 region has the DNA TGTGCCAGCAGTCCTTCGGGACAGTTCACTGAAGCTTTCTTT. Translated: CASSPSGQFTEAFF.

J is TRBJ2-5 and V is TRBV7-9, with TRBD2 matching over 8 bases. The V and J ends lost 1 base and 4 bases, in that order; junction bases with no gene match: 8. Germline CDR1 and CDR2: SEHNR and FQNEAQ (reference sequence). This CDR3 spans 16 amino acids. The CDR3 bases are TGTGCCAGCAGCTTAGACGGGAGGGTGCGAGGAGAGACCCAGTACTTC. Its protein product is CASSLDGRVRGETQYF.

CDR3 protein: CASSLTSGQGIYEQYF. DNA for the CDR3: TGTGCCAGCAGTTTAACCTCGGGACAGGGGATCTACGAGCAGTACTTC. The genes are TRBV6-5 and TRBJ2-7; 10 nucleotides line up with TRBD1. From germline, CDR1 is MNHEY and CDR2 SVGAGI. V was pared by 4 bases and J by 3 bases, with 9 bases of the junction left unmatched. The CDR3 is 16 residues long.

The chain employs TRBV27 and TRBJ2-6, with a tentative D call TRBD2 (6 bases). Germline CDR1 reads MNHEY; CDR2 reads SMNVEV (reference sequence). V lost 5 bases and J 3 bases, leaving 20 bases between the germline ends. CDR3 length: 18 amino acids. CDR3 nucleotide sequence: TGTGCCAGCAGTACCCGGGGGTCCTCAAAGAATGGGGCCAACGTCCTGACTTTC. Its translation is CASSTRGSSKNGANVLTF.

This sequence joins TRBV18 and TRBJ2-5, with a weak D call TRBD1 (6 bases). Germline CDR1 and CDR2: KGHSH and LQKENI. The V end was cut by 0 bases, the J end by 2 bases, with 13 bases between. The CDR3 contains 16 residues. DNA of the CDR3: TGTGCCAGCTCACCACCGATCAGGGGCCGGCAAGAGACCCAGTACTTC. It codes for CASSPPIRGRQETQYF.

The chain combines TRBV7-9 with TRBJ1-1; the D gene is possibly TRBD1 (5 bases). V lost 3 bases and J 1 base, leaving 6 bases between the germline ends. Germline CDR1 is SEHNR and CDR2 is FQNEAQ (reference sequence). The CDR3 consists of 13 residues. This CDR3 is CASSLTANTEAFF. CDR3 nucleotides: TGTGCCAGCAGCTTGACAGCGAACACTGAAGCTTTCTTT.

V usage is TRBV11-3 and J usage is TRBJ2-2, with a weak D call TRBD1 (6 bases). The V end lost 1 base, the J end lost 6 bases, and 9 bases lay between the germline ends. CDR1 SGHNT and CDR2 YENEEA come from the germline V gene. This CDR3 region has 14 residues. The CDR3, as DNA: TGTGCCAGCAGCTTAGGAGGGACACCCGGGGAGCTGTTTTTT. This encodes CASSLGGTPGELFF.

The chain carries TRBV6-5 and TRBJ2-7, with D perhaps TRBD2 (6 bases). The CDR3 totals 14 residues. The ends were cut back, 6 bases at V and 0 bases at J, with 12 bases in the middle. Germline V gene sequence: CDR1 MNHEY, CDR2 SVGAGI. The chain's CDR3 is CASSPRGASYEQYF. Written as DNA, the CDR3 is TGTGCCAGCAGCCCCCGCGGGGCCTCCTACGAGCAGTACTTC.

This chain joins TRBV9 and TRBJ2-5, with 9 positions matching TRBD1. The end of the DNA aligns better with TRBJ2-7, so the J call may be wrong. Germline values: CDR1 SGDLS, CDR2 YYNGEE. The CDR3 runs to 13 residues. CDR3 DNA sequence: TGTGCCAGCAGCGTCGGGACAGGGCGCGAGCAGTACTTC. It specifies CASSVGTGREQYF.

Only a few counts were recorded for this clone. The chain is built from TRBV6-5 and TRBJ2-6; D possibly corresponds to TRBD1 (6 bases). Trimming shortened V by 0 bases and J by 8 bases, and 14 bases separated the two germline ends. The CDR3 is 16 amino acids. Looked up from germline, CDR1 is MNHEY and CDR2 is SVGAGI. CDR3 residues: CASSYSAPTGPNVLTF. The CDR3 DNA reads TGTGCCAGCAGTTACTCGGCTCCCACAGGGCCCAACGTCCTGACTTTC.

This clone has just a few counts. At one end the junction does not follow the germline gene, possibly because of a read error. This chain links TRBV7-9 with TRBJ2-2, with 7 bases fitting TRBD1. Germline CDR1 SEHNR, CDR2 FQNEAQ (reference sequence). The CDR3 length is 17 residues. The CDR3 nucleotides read TGTTCCAGCAGCTTAAGCCCCAGACAGGGATTACACGGGGAGCTGTTTTTT. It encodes CSSSLSPRQGLHGELFF.

CDR3 in amino acids: CASSLRLAPYEQYF. Written as DNA, the CDR3 is TGTGCCAGCAGCTTAAGGTTAGCACCATACGAGCAGTACTTC. This chain connects TRBV13 to TRBJ2-7; the D is unclear. This CDR3 has 14 amino acids. The germline gives CDR1 PRHDT, CDR2 FYEKMQ (reference sequence). The ends were cut back, 2 bases at V and 4 bases at J, with 12 bases in the middle.

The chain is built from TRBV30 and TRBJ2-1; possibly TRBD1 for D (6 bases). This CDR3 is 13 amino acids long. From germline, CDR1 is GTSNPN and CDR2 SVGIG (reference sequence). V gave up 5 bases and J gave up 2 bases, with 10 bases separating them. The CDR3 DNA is TGTGCCTGGGGACAGTTCCCCTACAATGAGCAGTTCTTC. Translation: CAWGQFPYNEQFF.

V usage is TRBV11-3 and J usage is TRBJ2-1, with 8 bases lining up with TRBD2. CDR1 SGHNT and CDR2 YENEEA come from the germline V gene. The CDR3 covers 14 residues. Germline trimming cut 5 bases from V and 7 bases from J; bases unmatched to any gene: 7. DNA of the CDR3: TGTGCCAGCAGCCCAGGGACTAGGGAGAATGAGCAGTTCTTC. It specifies CASSPGTRENEQFF.

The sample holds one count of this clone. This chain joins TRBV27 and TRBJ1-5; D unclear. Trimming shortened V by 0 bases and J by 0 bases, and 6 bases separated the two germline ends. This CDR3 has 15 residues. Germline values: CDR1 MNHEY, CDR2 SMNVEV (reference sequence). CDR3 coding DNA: TGTGCCAGCAGTTTATCTCCCTATAGCAATCAGCCCCAGCATTTT. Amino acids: CASSLSPYSNQPQHF.

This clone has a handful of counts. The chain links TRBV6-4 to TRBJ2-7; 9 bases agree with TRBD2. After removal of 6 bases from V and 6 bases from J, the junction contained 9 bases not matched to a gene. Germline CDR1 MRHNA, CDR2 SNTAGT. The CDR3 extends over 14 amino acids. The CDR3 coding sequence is TGTGCCAGCAGACCCATAGCGGGAGCGGGCGAGCAGTACTTC. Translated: CASRPIAGAGEQYF.

The CDR3 loop is CASSLGDRGRRETQYF. DNA for the CDR3: TGTGCCAGCAGCTTAGGTGACAGGGGGCGCCGGGAGACCCAGTACTTC. The gene calls are TRBV7-9 and TRBJ2-5; 10 bases fit TRBD1. V was clipped by 1 base and J by 5 bases; unmatched bases: 7. The germline V gene has CDR1 SEHNR and CDR2 FQNEAQ (reference sequence). CDR3 size: 16 residues.

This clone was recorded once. This CDR3 is CASRGLYGYTF. DNA of the CDR3: TGTGCGTCGAGGGGGCTCTATGGCTACACCTTC. The chain combines TRBV19 with TRBJ1-2; 7 bases are a match to TRBD1. Germline V gene lookup returns CDR1 LNHDA and CDR2 SQIVND (reference sequence). CDR3 length: 11 amino acids. Full variable domain (missing parts from reference TRBV19 and TRBJ1-2): DGGITQSPKYLFRKEGQNVTLSCEQNLNHDAMYWYRQDPGQGLRLIYYSQIVNDFQKGDIAEGYSVSREKKESFPLTVTSAQKNPTAFYLCASRGLYGYTFGSGTRLTVV.

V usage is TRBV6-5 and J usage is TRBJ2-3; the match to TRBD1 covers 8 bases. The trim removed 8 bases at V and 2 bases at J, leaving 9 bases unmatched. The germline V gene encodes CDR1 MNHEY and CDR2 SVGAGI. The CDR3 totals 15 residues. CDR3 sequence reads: CASGLTGDDTDTQYF. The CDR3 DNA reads TGTGCCAGCGGATTGACAGGGGACGACACAGATACGCAGTATTTT.

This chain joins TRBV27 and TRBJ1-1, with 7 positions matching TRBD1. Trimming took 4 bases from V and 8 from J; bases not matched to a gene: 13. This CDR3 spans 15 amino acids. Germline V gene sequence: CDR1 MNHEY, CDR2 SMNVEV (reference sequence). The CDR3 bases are TGTGCCAGCAGTTCCCCGGGACAGACCCCTATAGAAGCTTTCTTT. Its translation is CASSSPGQTPIEAFF.

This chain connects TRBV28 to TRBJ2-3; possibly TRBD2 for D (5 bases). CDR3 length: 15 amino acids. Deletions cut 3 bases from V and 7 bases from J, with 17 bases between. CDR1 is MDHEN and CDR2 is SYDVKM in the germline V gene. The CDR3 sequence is CASSLVGGLRNTQYF. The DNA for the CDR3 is TGTGCCAGCAGTTTGGTCGGCGGACTCCGGAATACGCAGTATTTT.

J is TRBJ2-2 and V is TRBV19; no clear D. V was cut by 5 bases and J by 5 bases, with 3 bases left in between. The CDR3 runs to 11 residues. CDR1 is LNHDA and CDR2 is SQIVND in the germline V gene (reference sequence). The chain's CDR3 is CASSLTGELFF. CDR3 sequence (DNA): TGTGCCAGTAGTCTGACCGGGGAGCTGTTTTTT. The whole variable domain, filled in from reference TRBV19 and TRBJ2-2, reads DGGITQSPKYLFRKEGQNVTLSCEQNLNHDAMYWYRQDPGQGLRLIYYSQIVNDFQKGDIAEGYSVSREKKESFPLTVTSAQKNPTAFYLCASSLTGELFFGEGSRLTVL.

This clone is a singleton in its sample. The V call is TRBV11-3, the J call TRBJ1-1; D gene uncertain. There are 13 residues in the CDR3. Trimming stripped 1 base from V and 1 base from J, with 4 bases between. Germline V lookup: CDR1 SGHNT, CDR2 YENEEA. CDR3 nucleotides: TGTGCCAGCAGCTTAGGTCAGAACACTGAAGCTTTCTTT. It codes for CASSLGQNTEAFF. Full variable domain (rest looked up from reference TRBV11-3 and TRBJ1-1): EAGVVQSPRYKIIEKKQPVAFWCNPISGHNTLYWYLQNLGQGPELLIRYENEEAVDDSQLPKDRFSAERLKGVDSTLKIQPAELGDSAVYLCASSLGQNTEAFFGQGTRLTVV.

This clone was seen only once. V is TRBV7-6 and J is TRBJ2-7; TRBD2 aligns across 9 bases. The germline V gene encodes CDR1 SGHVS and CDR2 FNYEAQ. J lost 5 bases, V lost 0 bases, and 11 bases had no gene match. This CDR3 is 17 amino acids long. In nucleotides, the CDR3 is TGTGCCAGCAGCTTAGCGCTACGGGGCGGGGGGGCGGACGAGCAGTACTTC. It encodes CASSLALRGGGADEQYF.

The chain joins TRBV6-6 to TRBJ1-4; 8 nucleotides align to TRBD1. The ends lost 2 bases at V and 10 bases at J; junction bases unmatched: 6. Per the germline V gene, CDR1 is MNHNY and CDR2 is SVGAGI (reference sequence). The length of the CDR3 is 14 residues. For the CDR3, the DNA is TGTGCCAGCAGTTACGGACAGGGACGTGGAAAACTGTTTTTT. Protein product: CASSYGQGRGKLFF.